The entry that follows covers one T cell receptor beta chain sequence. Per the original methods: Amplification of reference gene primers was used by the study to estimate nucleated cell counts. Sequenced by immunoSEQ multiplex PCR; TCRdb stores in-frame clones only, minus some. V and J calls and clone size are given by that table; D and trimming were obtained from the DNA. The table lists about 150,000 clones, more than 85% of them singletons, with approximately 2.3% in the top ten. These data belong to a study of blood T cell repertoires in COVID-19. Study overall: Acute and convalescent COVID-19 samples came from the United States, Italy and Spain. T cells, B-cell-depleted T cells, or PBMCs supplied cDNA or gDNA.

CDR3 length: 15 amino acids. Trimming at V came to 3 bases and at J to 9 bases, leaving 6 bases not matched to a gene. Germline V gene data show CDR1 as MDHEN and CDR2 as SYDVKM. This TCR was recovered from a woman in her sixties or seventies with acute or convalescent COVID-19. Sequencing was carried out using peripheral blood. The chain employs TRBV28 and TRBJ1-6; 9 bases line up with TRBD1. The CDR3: CASSFAGTGTSPLHF. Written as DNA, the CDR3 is TGTGCCAGCAGTTTTGCAGGGACAGGGACTTCACCCCTCCACTTT.